This T cell receptor beta chain was documented in a study of blood T cell repertoires in COVID-19 (dated by TCRdb to 2018 to 2021). Study-wide context: The collaborator samples originated in the United States, Italy and Spain and spanned the acute and convalescent phases of COVID-19. The prospective study material was composed of cDNA or gDNA derived from T cells, B-cell-depleted T cells, or PBMCs. Deeply sampled blood TCRbeta repertoires from subjects exposed to, actively infected with, or recovered from COVID-19 were included in the dataset. The repertoires were released in a freely available public database meant as a resource for research on the immune response to SARS-CoV-2. Samples were obtained from the ongoing ImmuneRACE study (first 160 participants) and from about 1,300 subjects provided by 6 global collaborators. Nearly every sample came with metadata listing a de-identified subject ID, COVID-19 status, age in years and sex. Where available, HLA class I and class II types were taken from metadata supplied by the sample provider and were not determined by assay-based typing. General study outcomes and caveats: Clinical and demographic metadata were provided uncurated, with the amount varying by source and participant.

From the cysteine through the phenylalanine, the CDR3 covers 13 amino acids. Left in the record is the CDR3 DNA by itself, 39 bases read in frame from the first base. V is cut by 4 bases and J by 7 bases, and the space between the germline ends is 14 bases. CDR1 is given as GTSNPN and CDR2 as SVGIG, both from the germline V gene (reference sequence). The immunoSEQ Assay, a bias-controlled multiplex PCR, was used to amplify TCRbeta CDR3 regions from genomic DNA. In the original analysis: The number of nucleated cells in each sample was estimated by amplification of reference gene primers within the assay. To quantify the absolute abundance of each unique TCRbeta CDR3 rearrangement, sequence reads were collapsed and filtered. For each sample, productive Simpson clonality was calculated as the square root of Simpson's diversity index over productive rearrangements. TCRdb took this table from immuneACCESS and kept in-frame rearrangements with V and J called. Such tables lack part of the clones; where checked against another copy, unresolved V genes explain under half of the gap, and the rest is unexplained. V, J and clone size are those of that table, while D and trimming were read from the DNA. In all, the sample holds 59,000 or so clones, and about 70% of those were seen once. Roughly 18% of the sample lies in the top ten.

Collaborating institutions collected whole blood in K2EDTA tubes following their own protocols. For TCRbeta analysis, collaborators shipped samples as frozen whole blood, isolated PBMCs, or DNA extracted from either of those sample types. This clone was observed a handful of times. The specificity of this receptor is unknown. There are no base qualities to consult, and no much larger clone falls within one base. The receptor was derived from a woman between 50 and 59 years old with active or convalescent COVID-19. The specimen was peripheral blood. Recombination joined TRBV30 with TRBJ1-5; the best D guess is TRBD1, with 6 bases matching. CDR3 sequence: CAWNLGGGQPQHF. The DNA sequence is TGTGCCTGGAACTTAGGGGGTGGGCAGCCCCAGCATTTT.